Listed here are 22 T cell receptor beta chains from one sample, sequenced in a study of blood T cells in healthy people across ages. For the second PCR, which ran for 7 to 11 cycles, a sample-barcoded 5' primer and a J-beta primer mix were used. TCRdb redid the calling of the 5' RACE reads with MiXCR, one entry per CDR3 protein. The table lists roughly 790,000 distinct CDR3 sequences, more than 40% of them singletons. Material: blood. Receptor source: a woman aged 55 to 70 in good health.

This clonotype was recorded a few times. The chain couples TRBV3-1 to TRBJ2-7; 9 bases fit TRBD1. CDR3 length: 14 amino acids. Germline assignment: CDR1 LGHDT and CDR2 YNNKEL (reference sequence). Losses at the gene ends were 6 bases for V and 5 bases for J; bases not matched to a gene: 8. The CDR3 nucleotides are TGTGCCAGCAGTCAGGACAGGGGTGTCGACGAGCAGTACTTC. Its translation is CASSQDRGVDEQYF.

The J gene is TRBJ2-3, the V gene TRBV11-1; D is unclear. Between the trimmed V and J ends, which lost 5 bases and 6 bases, there was a span of 12 bases. Germline CDR1 and CDR2: SGHAT and FQDESV (reference sequence). This CDR3 is built from 13 residues. CDR3 nucleotide sequence: TGTGCCAGCAGCGTACCAGCCGTGGATACGCAGTATTTT. Its translation: CASSVPAVDTQYF.

This clonotype was found a few times. The rearrangement joins TRBV28 to TRBJ2-3; TRBD2 matches 10 bases. Germline V gives CDR1 MDHEN, CDR2 SYDVKM. The J segment lost 0 bases and the V segment lost 4 bases, leaving 4 bases of the junction unmatched. The CDR3 length is 16 residues. This chain's CDR3 is CASSSSLAGSTDTQYF. As DNA, the CDR3 is TGTGCCAGCAGTTCATCACTAGCGGGGAGCACAGATACGCAGTATTTT. Full variable domain (missing parts from reference TRBV28 and TRBJ2-3): DVKVTQSSRYLVKRTGEKVFLECVQDMDHENMFWYRQDPGLGLRLIYFSYDVKMKEKGDIPEGYSVSREKKERFSLILESASTNQTSMYLCASSSSLAGSTDTQYFGPGTRLTVL.

Remarks on this clonotype: A junction boundary mismatches the germline segment, possibly from a read error. J is TRBJ1-5 and V is TRBV3-1, with D unresolved. This CDR3 spans 12 amino acids. Germline V gene sequence: CDR1 LGHDT, CDR2 YNNKEL (reference sequence). The CDR3 spells CASSQNNQPRHF. DNA for the CDR3: TGTGCCAGCAGCCAAAATAATCAGCCCCGGCATTTT.

V is TRBV6-2 or TRBV6-3 and J is TRBJ1-5; no reliable D call. The germline V and J ends were trimmed by 4 bases and 2 bases, with 12 bases remaining between them. CDR3 length equals 15 residues. Germline loops: CDR1 MNHEY, CDR2 SVGEGT. The CDR3: CASSSSAGGNQPQHF. CDR3 in DNA: TGTGCCAGCAGTTCGTCGGCGGGTGGCAATCAGCCCCAGCATTTT.

This chain connects TRBV25-1 to TRBJ1-5; D unresolved. CDR3 size: 16 residues. Germline V gene sequence: CDR1 MGHDK, CDR2 SYGVNS. V was cut by 2 bases and J by 0 bases, with 11 bases left in between. Written as DNA, the CDR3 is TGTGCCAGCAGTGAAGGATCAGGTTATAGCAATCAGCCCCAGCATTTT. It translates to CASSEGSGYSNQPQHF.

This clonotype was detected once. The chain combines TRBV6-1 with TRBJ1-5, with 10 bases matching TRBD1. With 7 bases clipped from V and 1 base from J, the junction kept 4 bases outside the gene matches. This CDR3 comprises 15 residues. Germline assignment: CDR1 MNHNS and CDR2 SASEGT. The CDR3 reads CASTATGGSNQPQHF. The CDR3 nucleotides are TGTGCCAGCACCGCGACAGGGGGCAGCAATCAGCCCCAGCATTTT.

V and J are TRBV28 and TRBJ2-5; possibly TRBD2 for D (6 bases). The V end lost 5 bases, the J end lost 0 bases, and 16 bases lay between the germline ends. The germline gives CDR1 MDHEN, CDR2 SYDVKM. This CDR3 has 16 residues. The CDR3, as DNA: TGTGCCAGCAGTCAACCCTGGGGGGAGTACCAAGAGACCCAGTACTTC. Encoded protein: CASSQPWGEYQETQYF. Together with reference TRBV28 and TRBJ2-5, the CDR3 gives the full variable domain: DVKVTQSSRYLVKRTGEKVFLECVQDMDHENMFWYRQDPGLGLRLIYFSYDVKMKEKGDIPEGYSVSREKKERFSLILESASTNQTSMYLCASSQPWGEYQETQYFGPGTRLLVL.

The chain couples TRBV6-1 to TRBJ2-4; 9 bases match TRBD1. V was pared by 5 bases and J by 10 bases, with 12 bases of the junction left unmatched. The CDR3 has 15 amino acids. Germline CDR1 reads MNHNS; CDR2 reads SASEGT. The CDR3 sequence is CASSPGTGLLGIQYF. The CDR3, as DNA: TGTGCCAGCAGTCCCGGGACAGGGTTATTGGGGATTCAGTACTTC.

The chain employs TRBV5-1 and TRBJ2-7, with D possibly being TRBD2 (6 bases). This CDR3 spans 14 amino acids. The V end was cut by 0 bases, the J end by 6 bases, with 13 bases between. Germline V gives CDR1 SGHRS, CDR2 YFSETQ. The CDR3 DNA is TGCGCCAGCAGCTTGGTGGGGGGAGTAGGCGAGCAGTACTTC. It specifies CASSLVGGVGEQYF.

A remark on this clonotype: Being one base from a much bigger clone, this may be a read error. This rearrangement joins TRBV7-2 to TRBJ2-5; 10 nucleotides line up with TRBD2. Trimming removed 4 bases from V and 11 bases from J; junction bases left unmatched: 10. The CDR3 is made up of 14 amino acids. Germline loops: CDR1 SGHTA, CDR2 FQGNSA. The CDR3, as DNA: TGTGCCAGCAGCTCGCCAGCGGGAGGGCCTGAGCAGTACTTC. Translated: CASSSPAGGPEQYF. The full variable domain, its missing parts supplied by reference TRBV7-2 and TRBJ2-5, is GAGVSQSPSNKVTEKGKDVELRCDPISGHTALYWYRQSLGQGLEFLIYFQGNSAPDKSGLPSDRFSAERTGGSVSTLTIQRTQQEDSAVYLCASSSPAGGPEQYFGPGTRLLVL.

This clonotype has a handful of counts. The chain joins TRBV20-1 to TRBJ1-5; no firm D call. The CDR3 has 15 residues. CDR1 and CDR2 (germline): DFQATT, SNEGSKA (reference sequence). V lost 0 bases and J lost 2, with 11 bases in between. The DNA of the CDR3 is TGCAGTGCTAGAGAGGGCGGGAACGGCAATCAGCCCCAGCATTTT. This translates into CSAREGGNGNQPQHF.

The genes are TRBV4-1 and TRBJ2-1; 9 bases are shared with TRBD2. Per germline, CDR1 MGHRA and CDR2 YSYEKL. The CDR3 spans 16 residues. Trimming took 1 base from V and 5 from J; bases not matched to a gene: 6. The CDR3 sequence is CASSQAGREGDNEQFF. The CDR3 DNA sequence: TGCGCCAGCAGCCAAGCGGGGCGGGAGGGTGACAATGAGCAGTTCTTC.

This clonotype was detected once. The gene calls are TRBV3-1 and TRBJ2-5; D call uncertain. CDR1 and CDR2 (germline): LGHDT, YNNKEL (reference sequence). The CDR3 is 17 amino acids. Trimming stripped 4 bases from V and 11 bases from J, with 29 bases between. In nucleotides, the CDR3 is TGTGCCAGCAGCCGGCGTCTTTCAAGCGCCTCCTACAATGAGCAGTACTTC. Encoded protein: CASSRRLSSASYNEQYF.

This clonotype was detected a few times. The chain's CDR3 is CASSHTTGRVVAQHF. For the CDR3, the DNA is TGTGCCAGCAGCCACACCACCGGACGGGTTGTAGCCCAGCATTTT. The chain employs TRBV12-3 or TRBV12-4 and TRBJ1-5; D gene ambiguous. V lost 6 bases to trimming and J lost 11 bases, with 23 bases between them. The CDR3 spans 15 residues.

In its sample, this clonotype was seen many times. The V call is TRBV18, the J call TRBJ2-7; D remains ambiguous. Germline values: CDR1 KGHSH, CDR2 LQKENI. The length of the CDR3 is 12 residues. Trimming removed 2 bases at V and 4 bases at J, with 6 bases between. The CDR3 region has the DNA TGTGCCAGCTCACCAGCTGGTTACGAGCAGTACTTC. This gives the protein CASSPAGYEQYF.

This chain joins TRBV27 and TRBJ1-5, with D maybe TRBD1 (6 bases). This CDR3 spans 15 amino acids. The V end was cut by 3 bases, the J end by 6 bases, with 15 bases between. Germline-derived CDR1 and CDR2 are MNHEY and SMNVEV (reference sequence). The CDR3 nucleotides read TGTGCCAGCAGTTTCATGGGGGCTGGCACTCAGCCCCAGCATTTT. It is translated as CASSFMGAGTQPQHF.

CDR3 sequence (DNA): TGTGCCAGCAGTCTACAGGTTGAAGTCTACGAGCAGTACTTC. Amino acid sequence: CASSLQVEVYEQYF. The chain combines TRBV6-2 or TRBV6-3 with TRBJ2-7; tentatively, D is TRBD1 (5 bases). V lost 5 bases and J lost 3, with 14 bases in between. The V gene's germline CDR1 is MNHEY and CDR2 SVGEGT. The CDR3 contains 14 residues.

The V gene is TRBV7-8, the J gene TRBJ2-1; TRBD2 agrees at 7 bases. V was clipped by 5 bases and J by 9 bases; unmatched bases: 16. CDR3 size: 16 residues. The germline V gene has CDR1 SGHVS and CDR2 FQNEAQ. The chain's CDR3 is CASSPSSGQAFSEQFF. For the CDR3, the DNA is TGTGCCAGCAGCCCGAGTAGCGGGCAAGCTTTCAGTGAGCAGTTCTTC.

This clonotype has only a few counts. This chain links TRBV7-2 with TRBJ2-7; D may match TRBD1 or TRBD2 (6 bases each). Per the germline V gene, CDR1 is SGHTA and CDR2 is FQGNSA. V lost 1 base and J 3 bases, leaving 13 bases between the germline ends. CDR3 length equals 15 residues. The CDR3 protein is CASSLGGGAGYEQYF. The CDR3 DNA follows: TGTGCCAGCAGCTTAGGAGGGGGAGCGGGCTACGAGCAGTACTTC.

Only a few counts were recorded for this clonotype. The CDR3 nucleotides read TGCAGCGTCCTGGGGGGAACTAATGAAAAACTGTTTTTT. Its translation: CSVLGGTNEKLFF. The chain has TRBV29-1 and TRBJ1-4; a weak D match, TRBD1 (5 bases). This CDR3 comprises 13 residues. Per germline, CDR1 SQVTM and CDR2 ANQGSEA. With 6 bases removed from V and 1 base from J, the gap between germline ends came to 9 bases.

The table lists this clonotype with a few counts. The V call is TRBV5-6, the J call TRBJ2-5; D possibly corresponds to TRBD1 (5 bases). Trimming left V 3 bases short and J 4 bases short, with 19 bases between. The germline V gene encodes CDR1 SGHDT and CDR2 YYEEEE. CDR3 length: 16 amino acids. The CDR3 loop reads CASSSGLGRKGETQYF. The CDR3 bases are TGTGCCAGCAGCTCCGGGCTGGGGCGGAAGGGAGAGACCCAGTACTTC.